This record covers a single TCR beta chain. This specimen belongs to a study of blood T cell repertoires in COVID-19. About the research overall: T cells, B-cell-depleted T cells, or PBMCs provided the cDNA or gDNA that served as material.

Sequenced by immunoSEQ multiplex PCR; TCRdb stores in-frame clones only, minus some. This sample has 150,000 to 200,000 clones, with 88% found just once. This CDR3 has 11 residues. The germline CDR1 and CDR2 sequences are DFQATT and SNEGSKA (reference sequence). Trimming pared 2 bases from V and 9 bases from J, leaving 8 bases between. The receptor comes from a human donor in a cohort sampled during active COVID-19. Material: peripheral blood. The chain recombines TRBV20-1 with TRBJ2-1, with TRBD2 as a possible D gene (5 bases). The CDR3 DNA is TGCAGTGCTAGAAGGGCGGGTGAGCAGTTCTTC. Encoded protein: CSARRAGEQFF.